This T cell receptor beta chain was identified during a study of response to subunit inactivated influenza vaccine. General study results and limits: The study's authors posited that every seasonal influenza vaccination enlists few new T cells.

Germline CDR1 reads SGHTS; CDR2 reads YDEGEE. This CDR3 contains 15 residues. Trimming cost V 2 bases and J 3 bases; bases outside gene matches: 5. MiXCR, run by TCRdb on the RT-PCR reads, gives a single entry per CDR3 protein. The repertoire consists of around 580,000 distinct CDR3 sequences, with less than 15% occurring once and the leading ten covering around 10%. This clonotype was detected only a few times. Its specificity is not known. This clonotype was sampled from a man in his fifties or sixties who received an inactivated influenza vaccine. The V and J genes are TRBV5-8 and TRBJ2-5; 9 bases are shared with TRBD1. The source material was PBMCs from blood, sampled less than 13 days after vaccination. The CDR3 sequence: CASSFYRGPEETQYF. DNA of the CDR3: TGTGCCAGCAGCTTTTACAGGGGGCCTGAAGAGACCCAGTACTTC.